The T cell receptor beta chain under discussion was sequenced for a study of sequential checkpoint blockade in melanoma. In the study overall: First-line arms were nivolumab then ipilimumab, or the reverse, randomized 1:1.

Clones were sequenced by immunoSEQ multiplex PCR, and TCRdb holds only the in-frame ones, with some missing. The sample yields 20,000 to 25,000 clones, 80% to 90% seen once. Treatment noted: randomized to nivolumab then ipilimumab (arm A) or the reverse (arm B). None of the patients previously received DNA-damaging chemotherapy. Sorted cells were live CD3+CD8+, lacking CD19 and CD56, from PBMCs. Trimming shortened V by 1 base and J by 8 bases, and 6 bases separated the two germline ends. In germline, CDR1 is MDHEN, CDR2 SYDVKM. The CDR3 is 12 residues long. The TCR comes from a human donor with melanoma. The gene calls are TRBV28 and TRBJ2-1; D gene uncertain. This material consisted of CD8+ T cells sorted from blood (inferred from file names), taken from a patient given nivolumab and ipilimumab in sequence. CDR3 amino acids: CASSLSVHEQFF. The CDR3 DNA reads as TGTGCCAGCAGTTTATCAGTTCATGAGCAGTTCTTC. The full variable domain, with the rest looked up from reference TRBV28 and TRBJ2-1, is DVKVTQSSRYLVKRTGEKVFLECVQDMDHENMFWYRQDPGLGLRLIYFSYDVKMKEKGDIPEGYSVSREKKERFSLILESASTNQTSMYLCASSLSVHEQFFGPGTRLTVL.